A single T cell receptor beta chain is shown here with its context. Its antigen specificity is not known. One base away there is no much larger clone; base qualities are not given. To prepare the library, PCR was applied. These reads were obtained on an Illumina HiSeq 2500. To reduce PCR and sequencing biases, unique molecular identifiers were incorporated into the TCR beta cDNA libraries. Per 1 to 10 million input T cells, 500,000 or so cDNA molecules were obtained, such that each molecule approximated one T cell. The patient libraries were prepared and sequenced using the same protocol as the earlier healthy control dataset. Within a given batch, samples were prepared together, multiplexed and sequenced on the same HiSeq lane. The authors' pipeline ran thus. Raw barcoded reads were processed with MIGEC, and single-read molecular identifier groups were discarded before consensus assembly and CDR3 extraction. VDJtools was used for post-analysis of the clonotype tables, with diversity normalized by down-sampling every dataset to the smallest sample size. To correct batch-related cross-sample contamination, repertoire overlap clustering matched CDR3 amino acid sequences but not nucleotide sequences. TCRdb took the public reads, trimmed them with fastp at Q25, ran MiXCR for clone calling and kept in-frame beta chains. Rows merge per CDR3 protein into single entries with the most common DNA and genes. These V and J calls are TCRdb output, not the study's own analysis. Across this sample there are some 890,000 distinct CDR3 sequences, with approximately 53% seen only once. The ten top clones hold roughly 4.4% of the sample.

The data derive from a study of post-analysis software for immune sequencing data (dated by TCRdb to about 2015). Broadly, across the study: Disease courses on record covered relapsing-remitting, secondary progressive and progressive-relapsing multiple sclerosis, though some patients had no subtype annotation. Patient repertoires were compared against around 10 previously published healthy control repertoires from donors aged 6 to 25 years. A subset of samples was prepared in parallel using single-end sample barcoding, then pooled and co-amplified after Illumina adapter ligation.

TCR beta repertoires were profiled from peripheral blood of more than ten young patients with multiple sclerosis to demonstrate the VDJtools post-analysis software. The multiple sclerosis patients were children and adolescents between roughly 6 and 17 years of age. What the work shows at the level of the full study, not this receptor alone: Strong co-clustering of samples prepared in the same batch was shown by direct clustering with F measure, prompting a batch-effect correction. Multiple sclerosis patients had significantly lower normalized Chao1 diversity than controls, a result that suggests substantial peripheral T-cell clonal expansion. The control group was slightly older than the multiple sclerosis patient group. Patients showed significantly higher frequencies than controls for five TRBV segments, among them TRBV5-6, TRBV5-1 and TRBV20-1.

Sequences DFQATT (CDR1) and SNEGSKA (CDR2) are obtained from the germline V gene (reference sequence). The CDR3 numbers 15 residues from cysteine through phenylalanine. Only the CDR3 DNA stays, 45 bases, in frame from base 1. Sequenced input: blood. The sequence links TRBV20-1 to TRBJ2-1, and TRBD2 aligns with 9 junction nucleotides. The J call is in doubt because the DNA end fits TRBJ2-7 better. This receptor was obtained from a girl aged 5 to 17 with multiple sclerosis. The bases are TGCAGTGCGGAGCCCGGGACTAGCAGTTACAATGAGCAGTACTTC. It is translated as CSAEPGTSSYNEQYF.